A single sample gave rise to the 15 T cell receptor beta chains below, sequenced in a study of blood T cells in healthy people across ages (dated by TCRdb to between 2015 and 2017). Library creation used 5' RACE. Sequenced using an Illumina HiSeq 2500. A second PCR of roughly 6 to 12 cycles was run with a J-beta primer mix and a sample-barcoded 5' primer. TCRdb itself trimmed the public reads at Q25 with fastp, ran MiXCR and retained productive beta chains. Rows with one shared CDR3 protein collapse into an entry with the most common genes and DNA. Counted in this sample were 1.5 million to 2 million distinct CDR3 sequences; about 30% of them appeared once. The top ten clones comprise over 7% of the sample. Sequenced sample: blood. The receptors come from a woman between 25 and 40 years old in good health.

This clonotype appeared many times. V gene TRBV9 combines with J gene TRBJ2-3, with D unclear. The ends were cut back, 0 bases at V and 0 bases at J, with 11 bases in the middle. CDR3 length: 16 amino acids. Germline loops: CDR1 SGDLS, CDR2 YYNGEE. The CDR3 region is CASSVVGSPSTDTQYF. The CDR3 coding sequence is TGTGCCAGCAGCGTAGTGGGCAGTCCTAGCACAGATACGCAGTATTTT.

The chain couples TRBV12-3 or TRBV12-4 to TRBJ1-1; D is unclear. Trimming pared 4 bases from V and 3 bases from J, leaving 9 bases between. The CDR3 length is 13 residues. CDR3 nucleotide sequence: TGTGCCAGCAGTTCTCCTCCTGACACTGAAGCTTTCTTT. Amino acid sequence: CASSSPPDTEAFF.

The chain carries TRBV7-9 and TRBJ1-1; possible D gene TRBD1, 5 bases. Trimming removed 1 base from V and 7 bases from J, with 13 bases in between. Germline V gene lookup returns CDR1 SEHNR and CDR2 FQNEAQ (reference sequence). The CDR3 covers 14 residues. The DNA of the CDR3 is TGTGCCAGCAGCTTAGGCCAGGGTGGGATTGAAGCTTTCTTT. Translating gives CASSLGQGGIEAFF.

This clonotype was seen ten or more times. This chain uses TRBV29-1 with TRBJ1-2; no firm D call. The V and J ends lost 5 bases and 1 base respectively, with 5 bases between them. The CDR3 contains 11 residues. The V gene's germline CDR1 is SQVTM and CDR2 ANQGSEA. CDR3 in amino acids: CSVLNNYGYTF. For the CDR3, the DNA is TGCAGCGTTCTGAATAACTATGGCTACACCTTC.

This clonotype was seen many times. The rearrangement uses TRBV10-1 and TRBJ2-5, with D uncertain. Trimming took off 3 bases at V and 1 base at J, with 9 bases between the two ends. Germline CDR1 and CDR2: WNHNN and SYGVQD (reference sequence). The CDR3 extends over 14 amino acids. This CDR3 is CASSDRRAQETQYF. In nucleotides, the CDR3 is TGCGCCAGCAGTGACCGAAGGGCCCAAGAGACCCAGTACTTC.

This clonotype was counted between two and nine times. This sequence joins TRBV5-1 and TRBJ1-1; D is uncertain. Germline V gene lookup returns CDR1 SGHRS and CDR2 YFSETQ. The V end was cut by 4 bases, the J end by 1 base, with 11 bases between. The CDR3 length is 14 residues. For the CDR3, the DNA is TGCGCCAGCAGCGCGAGCGGAAGGAACACTGAAGCTTTCTTT. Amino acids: CASSASGRNTEAFF.

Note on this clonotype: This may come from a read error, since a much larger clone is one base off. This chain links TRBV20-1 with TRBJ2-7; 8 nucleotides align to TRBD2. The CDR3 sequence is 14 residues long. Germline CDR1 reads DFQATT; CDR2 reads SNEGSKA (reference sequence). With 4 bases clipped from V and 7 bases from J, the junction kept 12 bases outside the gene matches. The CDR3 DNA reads TGCAGTGCTATGCGTAGCGGGGTAGGCAATGAGCAGTACTTC. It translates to CSAMRSGVGNEQYF.

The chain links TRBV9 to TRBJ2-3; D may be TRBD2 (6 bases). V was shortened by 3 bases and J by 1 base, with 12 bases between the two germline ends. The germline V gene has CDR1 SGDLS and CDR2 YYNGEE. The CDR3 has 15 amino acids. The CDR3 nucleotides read TGTGCCAGCAGCGGGAGGGGCGCGGGCACAGATACGCAGTATTTT. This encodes CASSGRGAGTDTQYF.

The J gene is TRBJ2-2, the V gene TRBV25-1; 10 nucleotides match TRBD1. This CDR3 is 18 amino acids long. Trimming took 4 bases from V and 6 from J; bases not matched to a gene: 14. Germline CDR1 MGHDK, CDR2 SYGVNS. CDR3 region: CASSADRGRQVRPGELFF. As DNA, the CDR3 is TGTGCCAGCAGTGCAGACAGGGGGCGACAAGTTCGCCCCGGGGAGCTGTTTTTT. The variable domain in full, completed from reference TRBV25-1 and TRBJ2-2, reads EADIYQTPRYLVIGTGKKITLECSQTMGHDKMYWYQQDPGMELHLIHYSYGVNSTEKGDLSSESTVSRIRTEHFPLTLESARPSHTSQYLCASSADRGRQVRPGELFFGEGSRLTVL.

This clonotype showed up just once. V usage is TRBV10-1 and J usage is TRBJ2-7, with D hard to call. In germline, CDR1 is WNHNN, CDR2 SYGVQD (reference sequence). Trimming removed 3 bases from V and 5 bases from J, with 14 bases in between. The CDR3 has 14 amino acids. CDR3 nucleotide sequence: TGCGCCAGCAGTGATGACTCCCTAAGGGACGAGCAGTACTTC. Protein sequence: CASSDDSLRDEQYF.

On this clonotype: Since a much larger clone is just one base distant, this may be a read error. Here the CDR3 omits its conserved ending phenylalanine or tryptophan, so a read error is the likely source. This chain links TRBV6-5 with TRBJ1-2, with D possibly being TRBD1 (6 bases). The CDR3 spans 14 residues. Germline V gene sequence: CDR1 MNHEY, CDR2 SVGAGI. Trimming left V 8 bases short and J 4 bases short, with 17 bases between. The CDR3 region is CASGSQGGGYGYTC. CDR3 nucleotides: TGTGCCAGCGGTTCCCAAGGGGGAGGCTATGGCTACACCTGC.

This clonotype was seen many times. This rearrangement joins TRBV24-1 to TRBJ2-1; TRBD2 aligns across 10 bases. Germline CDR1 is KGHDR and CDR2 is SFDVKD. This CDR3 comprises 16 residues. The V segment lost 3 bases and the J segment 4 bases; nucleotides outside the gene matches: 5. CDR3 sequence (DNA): TGTGCCACCAGTGATGGGCTAGCGGGAGAATACAATGAGCAGTTCTTC. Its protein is CATSDGLAGEYNEQFF.

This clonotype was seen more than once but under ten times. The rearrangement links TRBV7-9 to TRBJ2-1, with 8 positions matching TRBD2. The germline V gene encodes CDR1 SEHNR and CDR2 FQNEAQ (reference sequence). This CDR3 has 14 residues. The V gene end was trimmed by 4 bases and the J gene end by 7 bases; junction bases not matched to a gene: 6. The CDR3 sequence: CASSSPGLGNEQFF. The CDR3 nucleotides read TGTGCCAGCAGCTCTCCGGGACTAGGGAATGAGCAGTTCTTC.

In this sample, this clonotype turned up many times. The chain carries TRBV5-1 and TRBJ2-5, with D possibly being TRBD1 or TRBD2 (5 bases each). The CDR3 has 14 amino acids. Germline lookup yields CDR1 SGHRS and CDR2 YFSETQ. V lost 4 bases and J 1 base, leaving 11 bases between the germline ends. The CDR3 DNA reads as TGCGCCAGCAGCCCATGGGACGGCCAAGAGACCCAGTACTTC. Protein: CASSPWDGQETQYF.

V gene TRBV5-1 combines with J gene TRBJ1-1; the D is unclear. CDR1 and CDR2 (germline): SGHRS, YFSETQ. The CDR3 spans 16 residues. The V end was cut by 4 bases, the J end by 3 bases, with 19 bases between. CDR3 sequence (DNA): TGCGCCAGCAGCCCTAGACCCTTATGGACCGACACTGAAGCTTTCTTT. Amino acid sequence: CASSPRPLWTDTEAFF.